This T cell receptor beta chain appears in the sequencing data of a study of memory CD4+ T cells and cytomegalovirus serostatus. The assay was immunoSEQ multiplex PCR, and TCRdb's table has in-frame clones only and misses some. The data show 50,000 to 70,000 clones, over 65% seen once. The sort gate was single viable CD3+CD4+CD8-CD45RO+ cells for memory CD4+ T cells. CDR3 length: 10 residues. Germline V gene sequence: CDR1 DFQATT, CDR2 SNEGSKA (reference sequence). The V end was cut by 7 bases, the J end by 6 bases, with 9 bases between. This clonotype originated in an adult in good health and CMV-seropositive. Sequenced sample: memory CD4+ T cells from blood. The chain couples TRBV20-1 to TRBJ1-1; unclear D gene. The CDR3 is CSVTYPEAFF. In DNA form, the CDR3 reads TGCAGTGTCACATACCCTGAAGCTTTCTTT.